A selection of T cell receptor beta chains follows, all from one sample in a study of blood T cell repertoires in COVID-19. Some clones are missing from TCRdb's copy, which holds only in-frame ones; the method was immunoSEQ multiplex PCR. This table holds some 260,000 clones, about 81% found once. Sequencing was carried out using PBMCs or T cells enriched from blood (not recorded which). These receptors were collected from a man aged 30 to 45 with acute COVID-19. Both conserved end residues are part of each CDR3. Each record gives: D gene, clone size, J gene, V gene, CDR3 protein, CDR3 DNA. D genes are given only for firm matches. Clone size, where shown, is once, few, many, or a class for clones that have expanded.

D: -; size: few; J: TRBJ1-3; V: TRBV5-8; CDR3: CASSDSPDTIYF; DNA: TGTGCCAGCAGCGACAGTCCGGACACCATATATTTT
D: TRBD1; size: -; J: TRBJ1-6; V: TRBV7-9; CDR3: CASSPLHTGTEKPPLHF; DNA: TGTGCCAGCAGCCCCCTACATACCGGGACAGAAAAACCACCCCTCCACTTT
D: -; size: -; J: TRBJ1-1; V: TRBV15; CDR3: CATSRESWNTEAFF; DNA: TGTGCCACCAGCAGAGAGTCTTGGAACACTGAAGCTTTCTTT
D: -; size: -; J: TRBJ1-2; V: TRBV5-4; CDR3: CASSLSGEYYGYTF; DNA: TGTGCCAGCAGCCTCTCAGGGGAATACTATGGCTACACCTTC
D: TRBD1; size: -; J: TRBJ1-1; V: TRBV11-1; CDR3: CASSFDRAAEAFF; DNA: TGTGCCAGCAGCTTCGACAGGGCGGCTGAAGCTTTCTTT
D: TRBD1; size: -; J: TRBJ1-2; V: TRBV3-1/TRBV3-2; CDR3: CASSPSRDRVYGYTF; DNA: TGTGCCAGCAGCCCATCTAGGGACAGGGTGTATGGCTACACCTTC
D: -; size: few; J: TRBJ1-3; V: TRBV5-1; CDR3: CASSRDTNSGNTIYF; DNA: TGTGCCAGCAGTCGGGACACGAACTCTGGAAACACCATATATTTT
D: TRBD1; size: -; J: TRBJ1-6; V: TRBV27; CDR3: CASSFQRQGSPLHF; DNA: TGTGCCAGCAGTTTCCAAAGACAGGGCTCACCCCTCCACTTT
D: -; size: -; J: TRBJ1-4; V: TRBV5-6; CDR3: CASSGGGALDEKLFF; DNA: TGTGCCAGCAGTGGAGGGGGGGCGTTGGATGAAAAACTGTTTTTT
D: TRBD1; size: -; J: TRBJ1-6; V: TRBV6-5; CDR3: CASSSRQGIGSPLHF; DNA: TGTGCCAGCAGTTCCCGACAGGGGATAGGTTCACCCCTCCACTTT
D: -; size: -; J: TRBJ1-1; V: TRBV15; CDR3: CATGKVAGSGTEAFF; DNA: TGTGCCACCGGAAAAGTGGCAGGGTCGGGCACTGAAGCTTTCTTT
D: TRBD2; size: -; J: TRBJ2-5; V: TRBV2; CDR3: CASSPYYWTSGRIKETQYF; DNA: TGTGCCAGCAGTCCTTACTATTGGACTAGCGGGAGGATTAAAGAGACCCAGTACTTC
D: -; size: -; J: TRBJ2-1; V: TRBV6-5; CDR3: CASRDSDNNEQFF; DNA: TGTGCCAGCAGGGATTCGGACAACAATGAGCAGTTCTTC
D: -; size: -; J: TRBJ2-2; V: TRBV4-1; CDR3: CASSQESGFTGELFF; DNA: TGCGCCAGCAGCCAAGAATCAGGGTTCACCGGGGAGCTGTTTTTT
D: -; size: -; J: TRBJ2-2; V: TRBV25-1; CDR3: CASSEPGLLTGELFF; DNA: TGTGCCAGCAGTGAACCGGGACTCCTCACCGGGGAGCTGTTTTTT
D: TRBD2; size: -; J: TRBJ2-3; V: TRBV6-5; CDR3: CASGTSGGARDTQYF; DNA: TGTGCCAGCGGGACTAGCGGGGGGGCAAGAGATACGCAGTATTTT
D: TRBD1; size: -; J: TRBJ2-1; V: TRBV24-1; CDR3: CATGKDRGLNEQFF; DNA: TGTGCCACCGGCAAGGACAGGGGGCTCAATGAGCAGTTCTTC
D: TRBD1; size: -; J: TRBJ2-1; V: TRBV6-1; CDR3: CASRTGTTGEQFF; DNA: TGTGCCAGCCGGACAGGGACCACAGGGGAGCAGTTCTTC
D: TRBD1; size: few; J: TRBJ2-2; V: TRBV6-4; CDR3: CASSDRDRAGELFF; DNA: TGTGCCAGCAGTGACCGGGACAGGGCCGGGGAGCTGTTTTTT
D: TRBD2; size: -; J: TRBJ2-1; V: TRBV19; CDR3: CASSTGLAGAIRNEQFF; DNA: TGTGCCAGTAGTACGGGACTAGCGGGAGCAATCCGCAATGAGCAGTTCTTC
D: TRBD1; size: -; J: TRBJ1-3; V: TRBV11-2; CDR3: CASSSNGGTGFGNTIYF; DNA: TGTGCCAGCAGCTCGAATGGGGGGACAGGGTTTGGAAACACCATATATTTT
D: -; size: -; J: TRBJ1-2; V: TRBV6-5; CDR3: CASSRQTTNYGYTF; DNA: TGTGCCAGTAGTAGGCAGACTACTAACTATGGCTACACCTTC
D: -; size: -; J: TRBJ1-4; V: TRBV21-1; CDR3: CASSTKTHRGGHEKLFF; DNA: TGTGCCAGCAGCACCAAAACTCACAGGGGTGGCCATGAAAAACTGTTTTTT
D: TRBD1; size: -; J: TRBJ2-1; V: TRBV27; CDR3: CASSVDRDSYNEQFF; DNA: TGTGCCAGCAGTGTGGACAGGGATTCCTACAATGAGCAGTTCTTC
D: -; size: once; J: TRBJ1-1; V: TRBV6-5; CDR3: CASSLLPGMNTEAFF; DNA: TGTGCCAGCAGCTTACTGCCGGGTATGAACACTGAAGCTTTCTTT
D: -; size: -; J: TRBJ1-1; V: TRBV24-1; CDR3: CATSGYSTEAFF; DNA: TGTGCCACCAGTGGTTACAGCACTGAAGCTTTCTTT
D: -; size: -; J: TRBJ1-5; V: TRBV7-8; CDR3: CASSLDATFGQPQHF; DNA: TGTGCCAGCAGCTTAGATGCGACCTTCGGGCAGCCCCAGCATTTT
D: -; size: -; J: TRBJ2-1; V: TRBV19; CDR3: CASSGRSSYNEQFF; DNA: TGTGCCAGTAGTGGGAGAAGCTCCTACAATGAGCAGTTCTTC
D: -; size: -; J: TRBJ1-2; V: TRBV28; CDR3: CASSSRAERGTNYGYTF; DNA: TGTGCCAGCAGCTCAAGAGCCGAGAGAGGGACTAACTATGGCTACACCTTC
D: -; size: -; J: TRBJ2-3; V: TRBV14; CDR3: CASSQGLGSVGDTQYF; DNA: TGTGCCAGCAGCCAAGGTCTGGGGAGTGTAGGAGATACGCAGTATTTT
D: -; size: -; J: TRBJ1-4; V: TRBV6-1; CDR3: CASSAQGWATGEKLFF; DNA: TGTGCCAGCAGTGCCCAGGGGTGGGCCACCGGTGAAAAACTGTTTTTT
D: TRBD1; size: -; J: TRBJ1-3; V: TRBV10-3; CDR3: CAISSGQGTLNTIYF; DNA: TGTGCCATCAGTTCTGGACAGGGGACCCTCAACACCATATATTTT
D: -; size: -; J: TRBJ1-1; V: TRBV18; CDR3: CASSLSRNTEAFF; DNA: TGTGCCAGCTCTCTGAGTCGGAACACTGAAGCTTTCTTT